Following are 23 T cell receptor beta chains from one sample sequenced in a study of blood T cell repertoires in COVID-19. Only in-frame clones appear in the TCRdb table, and some are missing; sequencing was by immunoSEQ multiplex PCR. The sample records a few hundred thousand clones, roughly 90% being singletons. Material: PBMCs or T cells enriched from blood (not recorded which). The receptors were sampled from a woman in her late teens or twenties who had been exposed to COVID-19.

V gene TRBV20-1 combines with J gene TRBJ2-2; D is unclear. The V end was cut by 3 bases, the J end by 4 bases, with 3 bases between. CDR1 is DFQATT and CDR2 is SNEGSKA in the germline V gene (reference sequence). The CDR3 extends over 11 amino acids. The CDR3 spells CSASLTGELFF. CDR3 in DNA: TGCAGTGCTAGTCTCACCGGGGAGCTGTTTTTT.

This chain's CDR3 is CASSLLSEDNEQFF. As DNA, the CDR3 is TGCGCCAGCTCCCTTCTTTCGGAGGACAATGAGCAGTTCTTC. The V gene is TRBV5-1, the J gene TRBJ2-1, with D possibly matching TRBD2 (5 bases). The V gene's germline CDR1 is SGHRS and CDR2 YFSETQ. V lost 7 bases and J 5 bases, leaving 16 bases between the germline ends. The CDR3 loop spans 14 amino acids.

V usage is TRBV28 and J usage is TRBJ1-2, with 7 bases fitting TRBD1. The CDR3 runs 14 residues. Germline assignment: CDR1 MDHEN and CDR2 SYDVKM. V lost 4 bases, J lost 5 bases, and 7 bases stayed unmatched. CDR3 sequence: CASSSDREAYGYTF. For the CDR3, the DNA is TGTGCCAGCAGTTCAGACAGGGAAGCTTATGGCTACACCTTC.

This clone was observed once. The chain uses TRBV24-1 and TRBJ2-1; 10 bases fit TRBD1. The J segment lost 3 bases and the V segment lost 3 bases, leaving 4 bases of the junction unmatched. The CDR3 length is 16 residues. Germline lookup yields CDR1 KGHDR and CDR2 SFDVKD. The CDR3 spells CATSDGQGGIYNEQFF. CDR3 DNA: TGTGCCACCAGTGATGGACAGGGGGGGATCTACAATGAGCAGTTCTTC.

The chain has TRBV4-2 and TRBJ1-6; D ambiguous. V was pared by 0 bases and J by 6 bases, with 12 bases between. The CDR3 has 16 amino acids. CDR1 and CDR2 from the germline V gene are LGHNA and YNFKEQ. Here the CDR3 DNA reads TGTGCCAGCAGCCAAGAGCTTTCTGCAGTTAATTCACCCCTCCACTTT. Its translation is CASSQELSAVNSPLHF.

The chain employs TRBV7-2 and TRBJ2-2, with 9 bases that match TRBD2. CDR1 and CDR2 from the germline V gene are SGHTA and FQGNSA. The CDR3 extends over 16 amino acids. Trimming removed 5 bases from V and 2 bases from J; junction bases left unmatched: 6. CDR3 residues: CASSPRTSANTGELFF. CDR3 bases: TGTGCCAGCAGCCCTAGGACTAGCGCCAACACCGGGGAGCTGTTTTTT.

V and J are TRBV2 and TRBJ2-5; 7 bases are shared with TRBD2. V was clipped by 4 bases and J by 0 bases; unmatched bases: 8. From germline, CDR1 is SNHLY and CDR2 FYNNEI. The CDR3 runs to 16 residues. CDR3 loop: CASSGVLARDQETQYF. The CDR3 bases are TGTGCCAGCAGTGGGGTACTAGCGAGGGACCAAGAGACCCAGTACTTC.

This chain links TRBV25-1 with TRBJ1-4; the D gene is possibly TRBD1 (6 bases). The CDR3 extends over 14 amino acids. Germline CDR1 reads MGHDK; CDR2 reads SYGVNS. Trimming removed 4 bases at V and 5 bases at J, with 11 bases between. The CDR3 sequence: CASSVGTMNEKLFF. The CDR3 DNA is TGTGCCAGCAGTGTCGGGACAATGAATGAAAAACTGTTTTTT.

The chain uses TRBV5-4 and TRBJ1-5; D may be TRBD1 (6 bases). The germline V gene encodes CDR1 SGHNT and CDR2 YYREEE (reference sequence). The ends were cut back, 0 bases at V and 4 bases at J, with 11 bases in the middle. This CDR3 region has 15 residues. CDR3 nucleotide sequence: TGTGCCAGCAGCTTGGACGGACAGCCAAATCAGCCCCAGCATTTT. This translates into CASSLDGQPNQPQHF.

The chain has TRBV30 and TRBJ2-7, with D perhaps TRBD1 (5 bases). The germline V and J ends were trimmed by 0 bases and 4 bases, with 13 bases remaining between them. Germline-derived CDR1 and CDR2 are GTSNPN and SVGIG (reference sequence). There are 14 residues in the CDR3. In DNA form, the CDR3 reads TGTGCCTGGAGTGTAGGTGGGGCTGGATACGAGCAGTACTTC. Protein sequence: CAWSVGGAGYEQYF. Filled out from reference TRBV30 and TRBJ2-7, the complete variable domain reads SQTIHQWPATLVQPVGSPLSLECTVEGTSNPNLYWYRQAAGRGLQLLFYSVGIGQISSEVPQNLSASRPQDRQFILSSKKLLLSDSGFYLCAWSVGGAGYEQYFGPGTRLTVT.

The chain joins TRBV19 to TRBJ1-5, with TRBD1 identical over 7 bases. This CDR3 has 18 residues. Germline CDR1 LNHDA, CDR2 SQIVND (reference sequence). V shed 1 base, J shed 1 base, and the junction held 10 bases outside the gene matches. The CDR3 DNA sequence: TGTGCCAGTAGTATAGGGGACAGAGGGCCTAGGAGCAATCAGCCCCAGCATTTT. This sequence encodes CASSIGDRGPRSNQPQHF.

The rearrangement joins TRBV7-2 to TRBJ2-3; possibly TRBD1 for D (7 bases). There are 15 residues in the CDR3. The germline CDR1 and CDR2 sequences are SGHTA and FQGNSA. Trimming removed 8 bases from V and 2 bases from J, with 17 bases in between. The CDR3 sequence: CASFSGGSSTDTQYF. The CDR3 nucleotides are TGTGCCAGCTTCTCAGGGGGGTCCTCCACAGATACGCAGTATTTT.

This chain links TRBV29-1 with TRBJ2-2; the match to TRBD1 covers 8 bases. The junction had 6 bases not matched to a gene; V was cut back by 6 bases and J by 3 bases. Germline loops: CDR1 SQVTM, CDR2 ANQGSEA. CDR3 length: 14 residues. CDR3 loop: CSVLDRVDTGELFF. CDR3 sequence (DNA): TGCAGCGTCCTGGACAGGGTTGACACCGGGGAGCTGTTTTTT.

This clone came up once. The chain uses TRBV13 and TRBJ2-2; 11 nucleotides agree with TRBD2. J lost 6 bases, V lost 5 bases, and 5 bases had no gene match. Germline V gives CDR1 PRHDT, CDR2 FYEKMQ (reference sequence). This CDR3 has 15 amino acids. The CDR3 protein is CASSHGTSGPGELFF. CDR3 bases: TGTGCCAGCAGCCATGGGACTAGCGGCCCCGGGGAGCTGTTTTTT.

As regards this clone: Germline is not matched at one junction end, which may reflect a read error. J is TRBJ1-6 and V is TRBV6-1, with 7 bases identical to TRBD1. Germline CDR1 is MNHNS and CDR2 is SASEGT. CDR3 length equals 14 residues. In nucleotides, the CDR3 is TGTGCCAGCAGAGAAGACAGGGAAATTTCACCCCTCCACTTT. The encoded protein is CASREDREISPLHF.

The V call is TRBV3-1 (or the pseudogene TRBV3-2), the J call TRBJ1-2; D may be TRBD1 (6 bases). With 1 base removed from V and 4 bases from J, the gap between germline ends came to 13 bases. The CDR3 spans 15 residues. Germline V gene lookup returns CDR1 LGHDT and CDR2 YNNKEL (reference sequence). CDR3 DNA: TGTGCCAGCAGCCAAGGGCAGGGGATGCTCTATGGCTACACCTTC. Protein sequence: CASSQGQGMLYGYTF.

The CDR3 region has the DNA TGTGCCAGTAGTATGGCGAGCGCGGCTGCCTATGGCTACACCTTC. Translating gives CASSMASAAAYGYTF. This chain connects TRBV19 to TRBJ1-2; the D is unclear. The CDR3 spans 15 residues. Looked up from germline, CDR1 is LNHDA and CDR2 is SQIVND (reference sequence). Trimming took 3 bases from V and 4 from J, leaving 15 bases between them. Full variable domain (outside the CDR3, taken from reference TRBV19 and TRBJ1-2): DGGITQSPKYLFRKEGQNVTLSCEQNLNHDAMYWYRQDPGQGLRLIYYSQIVNDFQKGDIAEGYSVSREKKESFPLTVTSAQKNPTAFYLCASSMASAAAYGYTFGSGTRLTVV.

This chain joins TRBV7-9 and TRBJ2-5; D remains unclear. The CDR3 totals 14 residues. The V end was cut by 0 bases, the J end by 7 bases, with 12 bases between. Germline-derived CDR1 and CDR2 are SEHNR and FQNEAQ (reference sequence). CDR3 bases: TGTGCCAGCAGCTTAGCGGGCCCACCCCCGACCCAGTACTTC. It specifies CASSLAGPPPTQYF.

This clone was seen just once. This chain connects TRBV6-5 to TRBJ1-6, with TRBD1 identical over 10 bases. CDR3 size: 13 residues. Germline trimming cut 10 bases from V and 10 bases from J; bases unmatched to any gene: 7. Germline V lookup: CDR1 MNHEY, CDR2 SVGAGI. Here the CDR3 reads CATTGTGVSPLHF. The CDR3, as DNA: TGTGCCACCACGGGGACAGGGGTCTCACCCCTCCACTTT.

V is TRBV5-1 and J is TRBJ2-3, with D unclear. This CDR3 has 14 amino acids. Trimming left V 1 base short and J 2 bases short, with 8 bases between. The germline V gene has CDR1 SGHRS and CDR2 YFSETQ. The DNA of the CDR3 is TGCGCCAGCAGCTTGTCAGTCTTCACAGATACGCAGTATTTT. It is translated as CASSLSVFTDTQYF.

The chain couples TRBV7-8 to TRBJ2-5, with 7 bases fitting TRBD1. CDR3 length: 13 amino acids. Trimming removed 1 base from V and 6 bases from J; junction bases left unmatched: 2. CDR1 SGHVS and CDR2 FQNEAQ come from the germline V gene. Here the CDR3 reads CASSLEGAKTQYF. The CDR3 nucleotides read TGTGCCAGCAGCTTAGAGGGGGCGAAGACCCAGTACTTC.

On this clone itself: Within the sample, other DNA sequences also encode this same CDR3. The V call is TRBV27, the J call TRBJ2-7, with D maybe TRBD1 (5 bases). Germline CDR1 reads MNHEY; CDR2 reads SMNVEV (reference sequence). Trimming removed 5 bases from V and 5 bases from J, with 10 bases in between. The CDR3 has 12 amino acids. The DNA of the CDR3 is TGTGCCAGCAGTCCGCAGGGTCACGAGCAGTACTTC. This sequence encodes CASSPQGHEQYF.

The rearrangement uses TRBV19 and TRBJ2-7; 9 nucleotides align to TRBD1. This CDR3 has 13 residues. V shed 5 bases, J shed 6 bases, and the junction held 5 bases outside the gene matches. From germline, CDR1 is LNHDA and CDR2 SQIVND (reference sequence). The CDR3 DNA reads TGTGCCAGTAGTGGGACAGGGAGGTCCGAGCAGTACTTC. This sequence encodes CASSGTGRSEQYF.